This is a list of T cell receptor beta chains from one sample in a study of blood T cell repertoires in COVID-19. Produced via immunoSEQ multiplex PCR; TCRdb's table is partial and in-frame only. The sample shows a few hundred thousand clones, approximately 87% of them seen only once. Sample: peripheral blood. These TCRs come from a woman aged 30 to 39 with COVID-19, enrolled during active disease. Both conserved end residues are trimmed from each CDR3.

TRBV29-1	TRBJ2-6	SVTSGRVKGGANVLT
TRBV3-1/TRBV3-2	TRBJ1-2	ASSQVTRQGPAGYT
TRBV30	TRBJ1-1	AQGDYTEAF
TRBV28	TRBJ2-3	ASSSPSGKTDTQY
TRBV11-2	TRBJ2-1	ASSFVGTSGNNEQF
TRBV19	TRBJ1-1	ASTSGGLNTEAF
TRBV9	TRBJ2-2	ASSVALDRGTGELF
TRBV7-2	TRBJ1-3	ASSFTGQPLGGNTIY
TRBV27	TRBJ2-1	ASSLASGSGHEQF
TRBV6-5	TRBJ1-1	ASSSLGGWTEAF
TRBV5-1	TRBJ2-3	ASSLATDTQY
TRBV10-2	TRBJ2-7	ASSDESGQHYEQY
TRBV3-1/TRBV3-2	TRBJ1-5	ASSLQNSNQPQH
TRBV6-5	TRBJ2-3	ASRGGADTQY
TRBV5-4	TRBJ2-5	ASSLAGVAETQY
TRBV6-1	TRBJ1-2	ASSEGQRNYGYT
TRBV30	TRBJ1-1	AWDRGLDTEAF
TRBV28	TRBJ1-4	ASSLRGPRLF
TRBV11-2	TRBJ2-3	ASSLGTGPPRTDTQY
TRBV6-1	TRBJ2-1	ASSEWGTGYYNEQF
TRBV5-1	TRBJ1-1	ASSRSTGGNTEAF
TRBV29-1	TRBJ1-5	SVRTDSNQPQH
TRBV15	TRBJ1-4	ATSRERTGGATNEKLF
TRBV6-5	TRBJ1-2	AVFREAYGYT
TRBV3-1/TRBV3-2	TRBJ2-7	ASSRTSGSYEQY
TRBV5-5	TRBJ2-2	ASSLATGTGELF
TRBV5-4	TRBJ2-1	ASSFGLGRGYNEQF
TRBV6-1	TRBJ1-2	ASSDGRGYGYT
TRBV3-1/TRBV3-2	TRBJ1-2	ASSPRQRLDYGYT
TRBV19	TRBJ1-1	ASSPTDVGRNTEAF
TRBV4-1	TRBJ2-7	ASSQVYQQY
TRBV27	TRBJ2-5	ASRGGRWQETQY
TRBV2	TRBJ1-1	ASKKGQTNTEAF
TRBV27	TRBJ1-4	ASSPLPGTGGKLF
TRBV7-3	TRBJ2-1	ASSFLGTNEQF
TRBV14	TRBJ1-1	ASSFDRGSTEAF
TRBV18	TRBJ2-7	ASSPTGYSYEQY
TRBV19	TRBJ1-4	ASSITPYNEKLF
TRBV7-2	TRBJ2-1	ASSLDGTVYNEQF
TRBV10-2	TRBJ2-3	ASSERGLAGANTQY
TRBV25-1	TRBJ1-2	ASSDGYPRGGYT